This TCR beta chain was recovered during a study of blood T cell repertoires in COVID-19. This table comes from immunoSEQ multiplex PCR, and its TCRdb copy is limited to in-frame clones, with some not included. The data hold about 260,000 clones, with 90% observed a single time. CDR1 is MNHEY, CDR2 SVGAGI, per germline. J was trimmed by 3 bases and V by 6 bases; bases with no gene match: 6. The CDR3 extends over 15 amino acids. The receptor was isolated from a middle-aged woman with acute or convalescent COVID-19. J is TRBJ1-5 and V is TRBV6-5; 9 bases agree with TRBD1. The source material was peripheral blood. CDR3 nucleotides: TGTGCCAGCAGCAAGGACAGGGGAAACAATCAGCCCCAGCATTTT. It encodes CASSKDRGNNQPQHF.